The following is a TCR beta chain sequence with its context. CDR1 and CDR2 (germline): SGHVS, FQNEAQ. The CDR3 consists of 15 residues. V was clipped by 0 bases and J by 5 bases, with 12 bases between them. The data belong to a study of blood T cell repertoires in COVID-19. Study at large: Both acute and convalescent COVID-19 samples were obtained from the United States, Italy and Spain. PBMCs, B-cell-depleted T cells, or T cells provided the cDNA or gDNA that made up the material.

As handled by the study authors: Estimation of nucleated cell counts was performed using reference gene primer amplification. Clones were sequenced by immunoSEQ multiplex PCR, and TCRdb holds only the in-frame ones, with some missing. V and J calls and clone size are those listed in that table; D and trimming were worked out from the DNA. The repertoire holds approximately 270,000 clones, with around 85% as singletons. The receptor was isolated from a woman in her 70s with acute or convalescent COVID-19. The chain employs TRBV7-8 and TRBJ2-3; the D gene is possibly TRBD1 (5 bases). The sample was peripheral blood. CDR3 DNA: TGTGCCAGCAGCTTAGCGGGCAGGGATGGAGATACGCAGTATTTT. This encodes CASSLAGRDGDTQYF. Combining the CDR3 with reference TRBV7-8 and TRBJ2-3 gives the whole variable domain GAGVSQSPRYKVAKRGQDVALRCDPISGHVSLFWYQQALGQGPEFLTYFQNEAQLDKSGLPSDRFFAERPEGSVSTLKIQRTQQEDSAVYLCASSLAGRDGDTQYFGPGTRLTVL.